The TCR beta chain described here comes from a study of beta chain features in type 1 diabetes. Overall study results and limits: Among all four CD4+ subsets, Type 1 diabetes patients had TCRB CDR3s that were moderately but significantly shorter. Comparison showed that naive, central memory and Treg TCRB repertoires appeared more similar among patients than among healthy donors.

In this sample, this clone turned up a few times. Antigen unknown. Every isolated RNA sample was fully reverse transcribed, so sequencing captured expressed TCRB transcripts. The method was immunoSEQ multiplex PCR; TCRdb's version includes in-frame clones alone and lacks a portion of them. The repertoire has 300,000 to 400,000 clones, about a tenth of them found once; the top ten carry around 1%. V shed 4 bases, J shed 4 bases, and the junction held 7 bases outside the gene matches. The CDR3 runs to 15 residues. Per germline, CDR1 SGHRS and CDR2 YFSETQ. Around 120 mL of blood, on average, came from one heparinised draw per donor. CD45RO/CCR7/CD25/CD127/CD95/CD27 separated CD4+ naive, central memory, regulatory and stem cell-like memory cells by sorting. Purities in excess of 95% were seen in all sorted populations.

The source of this sequence is a man in his thirties or forties with type 1 diabetes. The chain is built from TRBV5-1 and TRBJ2-1; 8 bases are a match to TRBD1. Sequenced: central memory CD4+ T cells from blood. The CDR3 sequence: CASSSGQGGYNEQFF. DNA of the CDR3: TGCGCCAGCAGCAGCGGACAGGGCGGATACAATGAGCAGTTCTTC.